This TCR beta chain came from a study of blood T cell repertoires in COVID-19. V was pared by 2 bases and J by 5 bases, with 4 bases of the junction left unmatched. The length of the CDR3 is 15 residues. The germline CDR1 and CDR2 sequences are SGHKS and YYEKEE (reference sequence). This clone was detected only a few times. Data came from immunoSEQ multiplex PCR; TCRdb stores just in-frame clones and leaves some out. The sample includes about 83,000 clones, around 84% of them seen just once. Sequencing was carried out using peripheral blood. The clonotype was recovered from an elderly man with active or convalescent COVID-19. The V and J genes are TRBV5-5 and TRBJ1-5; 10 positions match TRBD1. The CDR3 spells CASSFLGTGDQPQHF. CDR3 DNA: TGTGCCAGCAGCTTCCTCGGGACAGGGGATCAGCCCCAGCATTTT.